The present TCR beta chain was sequenced within a study of patients and donors after allogeneic stem cell transplantation. Trimming at V came to 6 bases and at J to 1 base, leaving 5 bases not matched to a gene. This CDR3 has 14 amino acids. TCRdb ran MiXCR on the RT-PCR reads and lists one entry per CDR3 protein. This table holds roughly 960,000 distinct CDR3 sequences, approximately 18% found once. This TCR derives from a human donor who was either an allogeneic HSCT recipient or a stem cell or donor lymphocyte infusion donor (not recorded which). It is not recorded whose cells these are; they may come from a transplant donor. The chain has TRBV12-3 or TRBV12-4 and TRBJ2-5; 7 bases line up with TRBD1. Sequencing was performed on blood, either unsorted or a sorted T cell fraction (not recorded which). The CDR3 DNA reads as TGTGCCAGCAGACGTCGGGACAGCCAAGAGACCCAGTACTTC. It translates to CASRRRDSQETQYF.